Each of the 18 T cell receptor beta chains below was sequenced from the same sample in a study of blood T cell repertoires in COVID-19. Assay used: immunoSEQ multiplex PCR; TCRdb lists only in-frame clones, some missing. The repertoire holds some 100,000 clones, with 70% to 80% as singletons. Sequenced: peripheral blood. These receptors originate from a man in his fifties or sixties with acute or convalescent COVID-19.

This clone was observed a handful of times. The J gene is TRBJ1-2, the V gene TRBV12-3 or TRBV12-4, with D possibly being TRBD1 (6 bases). V lost 5 bases and J lost 8, with 15 bases in between. The CDR3 spans 13 residues. The CDR3 sequence: CASSLGQSKGYTF. The CDR3 DNA reads TGTGCCAGCAGTCTCGGACAGTCTAAGGGCTACACCTTC.

The chain couples TRBV4-1 to TRBJ2-5; TRBD2 matches at 11 bases. Germline assignment: CDR1 MGHRA and CDR2 YSYEKL. This CDR3 is built from 17 residues. The V and J ends lost 2 bases and 4 bases, in that order; junction bases with no gene match: 9. CDR3 residues: CASSQFPGLAAVETQYF. As DNA, the CDR3 is TGCGCCAGCAGCCAATTTCCGGGACTAGCGGCTGTAGAGACCCAGTACTTC.

The chain combines TRBV20-1 with TRBJ1-6; D perhaps matches TRBD1 (6 bases). The V end was cut by 3 bases, the J end by 7 bases, with 13 bases between. The CDR3 extends over 14 amino acids. In germline, CDR1 is DFQATT, CDR2 SNEGSKA (reference sequence). The CDR3: CSASPDRRNSPLHF. The CDR3 DNA is TGCAGTGCTAGTCCGGACAGACGAAATTCACCCCTCCACTTT.

The chain couples TRBV10-3 to TRBJ2-2; 9 bases line up with TRBD1. V trimming: 4 bases; J trimming: 0 bases; junction bases outside the gene matches: 0. The germline V gene has CDR1 ENHRY and CDR2 SYGVKD. This CDR3 has 15 residues. The CDR3 spells CAISGDRANTGELFF. The CDR3 DNA sequence: TGTGCCATCAGTGGGGACAGGGCGAACACCGGGGAGCTGTTTTTT.

V gene TRBV3-1 (or the pseudogene TRBV3-2) combines with J gene TRBJ2-2; D is unclear. This CDR3 has 14 amino acids. Germline V gene sequence: CDR1 LGHDT, CDR2 YNNKEL (reference sequence). The V and J ends lost 2 bases and 2 bases respectively, with 6 bases between them. For the CDR3, the DNA is TGTGCCAGCAGCCAATTGAGAAACACCGGGGAGCTGTTTTTT. Its translation: CASSQLRNTGELFF.

V and J are TRBV3-1 (or the pseudogene TRBV3-2) and TRBJ2-7; TRBD2 might be the D (6 bases). There are 14 residues in the CDR3. In germline, CDR1 is LGHDT, CDR2 YNNKEL (reference sequence). V lost 1 base and J lost 3, with 10 bases in between. This CDR3 reads CASSQGRGGYEQYF. CDR3 nucleotide sequence: TGTGCCAGCAGCCAAGGGAGGGGAGGCTACGAGCAGTACTTC.

The V call is TRBV5-6, the J call TRBJ2-1, with a weak D call TRBD2 (5 bases). CDR3 length: 12 amino acids. Trimming stripped 3 bases from V and 9 bases from J, with 10 bases between. The germline V gene encodes CDR1 SGHDT and CDR2 YYEEEE. The CDR3 region is CASSSTRAEQFF. In DNA, the CDR3 is TGTGCCAGCAGCTCCACTAGGGCTGAGCAGTTCTTC.

This chain connects TRBV9 to TRBJ2-1; D is possibly TRBD2 (5 bases). V gave up 4 bases and J gave up 6 bases, with 17 bases separating them. Germline V gives CDR1 SGDLS, CDR2 YYNGEE. The CDR3 sequence is 15 residues long. CDR3 sequence reads: CASSPPPGSGNEQFF. CDR3 nucleotides: TGTGCCAGCAGCCCCCCTCCGGGGTCAGGCAATGAGCAGTTCTTC.

This chain connects TRBV4-1 to TRBJ1-1, with 7 bases lining up with TRBD1. There are 15 residues in the CDR3. Germline assignment: CDR1 MGHRA and CDR2 YSYEKL. Germline trimming cut 3 bases from V and 3 bases from J; bases unmatched to any gene: 7. CDR3 DNA: TGCGCCAGCAGCCACCTGGGACAGCGTGACACTGAAGCTTTCTTT. Protein: CASSHLGQRDTEAFF.

This rearrangement joins TRBV5-1 to TRBJ2-7; 9 nucleotides align to TRBD1. Losses at the gene ends were 3 bases for V and 6 bases for J; bases not matched to a gene: 7. Germline V CDR1 and CDR2: SGHRS, YFSETQ. The CDR3 sequence is 14 residues long. The DNA of the CDR3 is TGCGCCAGCAGCTGGACCACAGGGGGCAGCGAGCAGTACTTC. Amino acids: CASSWTTGGSEQYF.

The chain carries TRBV7-9 and TRBJ2-7; D possibly corresponds to TRBD2 (6 bases). There are 15 residues in the CDR3. V was trimmed by 0 bases and J by 3 bases, leaving 12 bases between them. Germline V gives CDR1 SEHNR, CDR2 FQNEAQ (reference sequence). CDR3 sequence reads: CASSLAGGISYEQYF. DNA of the CDR3: TGTGCCAGCAGCTTAGCGGGGGGAATAAGCTACGAGCAGTACTTC.

The rearrangement links TRBV28 to TRBJ1-1; a possible D gene is TRBD1 (6 bases). This CDR3 is built from 15 residues. V lost 1 base, J lost 4 bases, and 13 bases lay in between. The germline CDR1 and CDR2 sequences are MDHEN and SYDVKM. The CDR3 coding sequence is TGTGCCAGCAGTTTATTAGGGGGAGATGGCACTGAAGCTTTCTTT. This sequence encodes CASSLLGGDGTEAFF.

The rearrangement joins TRBV13 to TRBJ1-2, with D perhaps matching TRBD1 (6 bases). V was pared by 3 bases and J by 6 bases, with 11 bases between. Germline V gives CDR1 PRHDT, CDR2 FYEKMQ (reference sequence). The CDR3 runs 13 residues. The CDR3 region is CASSLAGVHGYTF. DNA for the CDR3: TGTGCCAGCAGCTTGGCAGGGGTGCATGGCTACACCTTC.

The chain joins TRBV4-1 to TRBJ2-2; 10 nucleotides agree with TRBD1. Germline-derived CDR1 and CDR2 are MGHRA and YSYEKL. Trimming removed 0 bases from V and 3 bases from J; junction bases left unmatched: 10. CDR3 length: 19 amino acids. Written as DNA, the CDR3 is TGCGCCAGCAGCCAAGATCCCTGGGGACAGGGGACTTACACCGGGGAGCTGTTTTTT. Translation gives CASSQDPWGQGTYTGELFF.

This clone was observed a handful of times. This sequence joins TRBV29-1 and TRBJ2-1; perhaps TRBD1 as D (8 bases). There are 13 residues in the CDR3. Germline V gives CDR1 SQVTM, CDR2 ANQGSEA. V lost 5 bases and J lost 6, with 14 bases in between. CDR3 nucleotides: TGCAGCGTTAGTTACAGGGGGGGCAATGAGCAGTTCTTC. It codes for CSVSYRGGNEQFF.

This rearrangement joins TRBV6-4 to TRBJ2-1; 11 bases line up with TRBD2. The V segment lost 0 bases and the J segment 6 bases; nucleotides outside the gene matches: 4. Germline CDR1 and CDR2: MRHNA and SNTAGT. The CDR3 is 16 residues long. Written as DNA, the CDR3 is TGTGCCAGCAGTGACTCGTTTACTAGCGGGGGCAATGAGCAGTTCTTC. Its protein product is CASSDSFTSGGNEQFF.

This rearrangement joins TRBV11-2 to TRBJ2-7; D might be TRBD1 (6 bases). The V gene lost 0 bases and the J gene lost 2 bases, with 11 bases spanning the gap. The CDR3 covers 15 residues. CDR1 is SGHAT, CDR2 FQNNGV, per germline. The CDR3 region has the DNA TGTGCCAGCAGCTTAGAGGGACAACTCACCTACGAGCAGTACTTC. Translation gives CASSLEGQLTYEQYF.

This clone was counted once. The chain combines TRBV6-5 with TRBJ2-1, with 9 bases identical to TRBD1. Germline CDR1 and CDR2: MNHEY and SVGAGI. The CDR3 extends over 13 amino acids. With 6 bases clipped from V and 9 bases from J, the junction kept 6 bases outside the gene matches. CDR3 sequence: CASSRDRDGEQFF. The CDR3 nucleotides read TGTGCCAGCAGCCGGGACAGGGACGGTGAGCAGTTCTTC.